The T cell receptor beta chain described here comes from a study of beta chain features in type 1 diabetes. Across the study: The number of sorted cells examined across all samples was 107,917,701. Findings and limits, study-wide: There was no resolution here of whether HLA type influences TCRB rearrangement. Sequencing of cDNA might inflate the share of cells that strongly express TCR. TCRB CDR3s from Type 1 diabetes patients were moderately but significantly shorter in all four CD4+ subsets.

The CDR3 loop spans 14 amino acids. CDR1 is LNHDA and CDR2 is SQIVND in the germline V gene (reference sequence). V was clipped by 4 bases and J by 5 bases, with 14 bases between them. TCRB transcripts that were expressed got sequenced, as all of the isolated RNA had been reverse transcribed. Method: immunoSEQ multiplex PCR; TCRdb's copy keeps in-frame clones and lacks some. The sample lists more than 150,000 clones; approximately 9.1% were seen once. Based on CD45RO/CCR7/CD25/CD127/CD95/CD27, CD4+ regulatory, stem cell-like memory, naive and central memory cells were sorted. A few counts support this clone. Antigen specificity is unknown.

The chain uses TRBV19 and TRBJ2-5, with D tentatively TRBD2 (5 bases). The clonotype comes from a woman in her twenties or thirties with type 1 diabetes. The sample comprised central memory CD4+ T cells from blood. The CDR3 loop is CASSTSPGTETQYF. The CDR3 nucleotides are TGTGCCAGTAGTACCTCCCCGGGAACGGAGACCCAGTACTTC.